Below, 5 T cell receptor beta chains from the same sample are listed, as sequenced in a study of T cells in Graves' hyperthyroidism and ophthalmopathy. The TCR beta CDR3 regions underwent amplification using RNA transcripts as the source. TCR CDR3 underwent first-round RT-PCR with the HTBI primer set. One entry per CDR3 protein results from TCRdb running MiXCR on the multiplex PCR reads. Of around 760,000 distinct CDR3 sequences listed, roughly a third are singletons. Sequencing input: blood. These receptors were obtained from a woman in her 40s with Graves' hyperthyroidism.

This clonotype was picked up a small number of times. The chain carries TRBV28 and TRBJ2-5; D gene ambiguous. In germline, CDR1 is MDHEN, CDR2 SYDVKM. CDR3 size: 12 residues. Trimming took 10 bases from V and 3 from J, leaving 12 bases between them. CDR3 DNA: TGTGCCACCAGAACTGGAAAAGAGACCCAGTACTTC. Protein sequence: CATRTGKETQYF. The variable domain in full, completed from reference TRBV28 and TRBJ2-5, reads DVKVTQSSRYLVKRTGEKVFLECVQDMDHENMFWYRQDPGLGLRLIYFSYDVKMKEKGDIPEGYSVSREKKERFSLILESASTNQTSMYLCATRTGKETQYFGPGTRLLVL.

The chain is built from TRBV4-1 and TRBJ1-1; the D is unclear. V was clipped by 0 bases and J by 1 base, with 9 bases between them. The CDR3 runs 15 residues. Germline V lookup: CDR1 MGHRA, CDR2 YSYEKL. CDR3 bases: TGCGCCAGCAGCCAAGACCAAGGAGCGAACACTGAAGCTTTCTTT. Its translation is CASSQDQGANTEAFF.

This clonotype was seen more than once but under ten times. The gene calls are TRBV10-3 and TRBJ2-7, with D perhaps TRBD1 or TRBD2 (5 bases each). Per the germline V gene, CDR1 is ENHRY and CDR2 is SYGVKD. The V and J ends lost 2 bases and 5 bases respectively, with 43 bases between them. This CDR3 spans 24 amino acids. The CDR3: CAISERGGSALVTASGQTKDEQYF. The CDR3, as DNA: TGTGCCATCAGTGAGAGGGGTGGATCGGCCCTCGTTACGGCGAGCGGACAAACAAAGGACGAGCAGTACTTC.

Regarding this clonotype: This may come from a read error, since a much larger clone is one base off. V usage is TRBV10-2 and J usage is TRBJ1-6, with D hard to call. This CDR3 has 15 amino acids. Germline V gives CDR1 WSHSY, CDR2 SAAADI. CDR3 sequence (DNA): TGCGCCAGCAGCAAGGGCAGGACCTATAATTCACCCCTCCGCTTT. It specifies CASSKGRTYNSPLRF.

This clonotype was picked up many times. The chain uses TRBV20-1 and TRBJ1-2, with TRBD1 identical over 7 bases. The CDR3 covers 15 residues. Germline CDR1 is DFQATT and CDR2 is SNEGSKA (reference sequence). After removal of 1 base from V and 5 bases from J, the junction contained 10 bases not matched to a gene. The CDR3 coding sequence is TGCAGTGCTAGAGTCCCAGGGGGAGGAGGATATGGCTACACCTTC. This gives the protein CSARVPGGGGYGYTF.